These 31 T cell receptor beta chains originate from one sample sequenced in a study of blood T cell repertoires in COVID-19. Data came from immunoSEQ multiplex PCR; TCRdb stores just in-frame clones and leaves some out. The data show some 94,000 clones, 87% seen once. Material: peripheral blood. Source of these receptors: a human donor in a cohort sampled during active COVID-19.

This clone turned up a few times. The chain joins TRBV27 to TRBJ1-5; D perhaps matches TRBD1 (5 bases). The length of the CDR3 is 16 residues. Trimming stripped 2 bases from V and 4 bases from J, with 15 bases between. CDR1 and CDR2 (germline): MNHEY, SMNVEV (reference sequence). The CDR3, as DNA: TGTGCCAGCAGTTTACAGGGCTCAATGGGGAATCAGCCCCAGCATTTT. Translation: CASSLQGSMGNQPQHF.

The CDR3 sequence is CASSSQGSTEAFF. The CDR3 nucleotides read TGTGCCAGCAGCTCCCAGGGAAGTACTGAAGCTTTCTTT. The chain links TRBV7-3 to TRBJ1-1; tentatively, D is TRBD1 (5 bases). This CDR3 contains 13 residues. Germline V gene sequence: CDR1 SGHTA, CDR2 FQGTGA. V was shortened by 4 bases and J by 5 bases, with 11 bases between the two germline ends. Full variable domain (rest looked up from reference TRBV7-3 and TRBJ1-1): GAGVSQTPSNKVTEKGKYVELRCDPISGHTALYWYRQSLGQGPEFLIYFQGTGAADDSGLPNDRFFAVRPEGSVSTLKIQRTERGDSAVYLCASSSQGSTEAFFGQGTRLTVV.

The chain joins TRBV10-3 to TRBJ1-2; D is possibly TRBD1 (6 bases). Germline CDR1 is ENHRY and CDR2 is SYGVKD. The V end lost 10 bases, the J end lost 1 base, and 13 bases lay between the germline ends. The CDR3 runs 13 residues. The CDR3 DNA follows: TGTGCCACCTCGACAGGAATTAACTATGGCTACACCTTC. It specifies CATSTGINYGYTF.

The V and J genes are TRBV9 and TRBJ2-1, with 13 bases fitting TRBD2. V lost 3 bases and J lost 9; bases outside the gene matches: 6. CDR3 length equals 15 residues. The germline CDR1 and CDR2 sequences are SGDLS and YYNGEE. The CDR3 DNA reads TGTGCCAGCAGCGCTGGACTAGCGGGAGTTGGTGAGCAGTTCTTC. Protein product: CASSAGLAGVGEQFF.

In its sample, this clone was seen once. This sequence joins TRBV19 and TRBJ2-7, with D perhaps TRBD2 (6 bases). Trimming took off 0 bases at V and 2 bases at J, with 11 bases between the two ends. Germline V gene lookup returns CDR1 LNHDA and CDR2 SQIVND (reference sequence). The CDR3 has 15 residues. CDR3 nucleotides: TGTGCCAGTAGTATAGATCACGCTAGCGCCTACGAGCAGTACTTC. This sequence encodes CASSIDHASAYEQYF.

The chain has TRBV4-1 and TRBJ1-4, with D tentatively TRBD1 (5 bases). Germline CDR1 and CDR2: MGHRA and YSYEKL. Between the trimmed V and J ends, which lost 4 bases and 7 bases, there was a span of 19 bases. The CDR3 length is 16 residues. The CDR3 DNA is TGCGCCAGCAGCCCCTTTGCCGGGACTGGAGCTGAAAAACTGTTTTTT. It yields the protein CASSPFAGTGAEKLFF.

The rearrangement links TRBV18 to TRBJ1-1, with TRBD1 identical over 10 bases. J gave up 5 bases and V 3 bases, and 6 bases lay outside the gene matches. From germline, CDR1 is KGHSH and CDR2 LQKENI. This CDR3 spans 15 amino acids. The CDR3 nucleotides are TGTGCCAGCTCACCGACGTGGACAGGGGGGACTGAAGCTTTCTTT. Its translation is CASSPTWTGGTEAFF.

This chain joins TRBV7-2 and TRBJ2-1; 9 bases align to TRBD2. The V and J ends lost 4 bases and 6 bases, in that order; junction bases with no gene match: 10. This CDR3 is built from 16 residues. Germline assignment: CDR1 SGHTA and CDR2 FQGNSA. The CDR3 here is CASSSGGGRERNEQFF. The CDR3, as DNA: TGTGCCAGCAGCTCCGGAGGCGGGAGGGAACGCAATGAGCAGTTCTTC. The full variable domain, in which reference TRBV7-2 and TRBJ2-1 provide the parts outside the CDR3, is GAGVSQSPSNKVTEKGKDVELRCDPISGHTALYWYRQSLGQGLEFLIYFQGNSAPDKSGLPSDRFSAERTGGSVSTLTIQRTQQEDSAVYLCASSSGGGRERNEQFFGPGTRLTVL.

This clone was detected only a few times. CDR3 coding DNA: TGTGCCAGTAAGGGTACAGGGGCCTACGAGCAGTACTTC. It specifies CASKGTGAYEQYF. The chain uses TRBV19 and TRBJ2-7; 7 bases map to TRBD1. Germline values: CDR1 LNHDA, CDR2 SQIVND (reference sequence). The V segment lost 7 bases and the J segment 2 bases; nucleotides outside the gene matches: 5. The CDR3 runs 13 residues.

The chain combines TRBV19 with TRBJ1-4; D ambiguous. V lost 4 bases and J lost 4, with 10 bases in between. The CDR3 is 14 amino acids. Germline CDR1 is LNHDA and CDR2 is SQIVND (reference sequence). The CDR3 DNA sequence: TGTGCCAGTAGTAAGGCAGGAGGTAATGAAAAACTGTTTTTT. Its protein product is CASSKAGGNEKLFF.

The J gene is TRBJ2-2, the V gene TRBV19; a weak D match, TRBD1 (6 bases). V was shortened by 0 bases and J by 7 bases, with 15 bases between the two germline ends. The CDR3 has 16 amino acids. The germline V gene encodes CDR1 LNHDA and CDR2 SQIVND (reference sequence). CDR3 region: CASSIDRKGDGGELFF. CDR3 nucleotide sequence: TGTGCCAGTAGTATAGATCGCAAGGGGGACGGCGGGGAGCTGTTTTTT.

The chain combines TRBV9 with TRBJ1-4; perhaps TRBD1 as D (5 bases). Germline V gene sequence: CDR1 SGDLS, CDR2 YYNGEE. V was pared by 6 bases and J by 3 bases, with 12 bases between. CDR3 length equals 14 residues. The CDR3 nucleotides are TGTGCCAGCACTCCGGGGGACCCTAATGAAAAACTGTTTTTT. It translates to CASTPGDPNEKLFF.

The chain employs TRBV6-5 and TRBJ2-2; D gene ambiguous. The CDR3 consists of 14 residues. V lost 7 bases and J lost 1, with 10 bases in between. Per germline, CDR1 MNHEY and CDR2 SVGAGI. The CDR3 spells CASKLRRNTGELFF. CDR3 nucleotides: TGTGCCAGCAAACTCCGTAGGAACACCGGGGAGCTGTTTTTT.

This rearrangement joins TRBV7-2 to TRBJ2-2, with D uncertain. Germline V CDR1 and CDR2: SGHTA, FQGNSA. Trimming removed 5 bases from V and 6 bases from J, with 7 bases in between. The CDR3 loop spans 12 amino acids. The CDR3 reads CASSLYAGELFF. CDR3 sequence (DNA): TGTGCCAGCAGCCTATATGCCGGGGAGCTGTTTTTT.

The chain combines TRBV28 with TRBJ2-7, with 7 bases identical to TRBD2. Germline V CDR1 and CDR2: MDHEN, SYDVKM. J lost 4 bases, V lost 7 bases, and 10 bases had no gene match. This CDR3 is built from 14 residues. CDR3 bases: TGTGCCAGCACCCTGGGAGGGGCTGAATACGAGCAGTACTTC. This sequence encodes CASTLGGAEYEQYF.

The J gene is TRBJ2-1, the V gene TRBV12-3 or TRBV12-4; a possible D gene is TRBD1 (6 bases). V was trimmed by 6 bases and J by 6 bases, leaving 12 bases between them. This CDR3 is 13 amino acids long. The CDR3 sequence: CASRRTEGNEQFF. As DNA, the CDR3 is TGTGCCAGCAGGAGGACAGAGGGCAATGAGCAGTTCTTC.

The chain is built from TRBV5-1 and TRBJ1-2; perhaps TRBD1 as D (5 bases). The CDR3 is made up of 14 amino acids. Trimming removed 4 bases from V and 3 bases from J, with 13 bases in between. Looked up from germline, CDR1 is SGHRS and CDR2 is YFSETQ. The CDR3 sequence: CASSGHGGDYGYTF. DNA for the CDR3: TGCGCCAGCAGCGGACACGGGGGGGACTATGGCTACACCTTC.

This rearrangement joins TRBV18 to TRBJ1-2; D remains unclear. Germline V gives CDR1 KGHSH, CDR2 LQKENI. CDR3 length: 12 residues. Between the trimmed V and J ends, which lost 3 bases and 0 bases, there was a span of 2 bases. The CDR3 sequence: CASSPANYGYTF. CDR3 in DNA: TGTGCCAGCTCACCCGCTAACTATGGCTACACCTTC.

The rearrangement joins TRBV24-1 to TRBJ2-1; tentative D call: TRBD1 (5 bases). This CDR3 has 14 amino acids. Trimming took off 4 bases at V and 4 bases at J, with 10 bases between the two ends. Per germline, CDR1 KGHDR and CDR2 SFDVKD. CDR3 region: CATSEGARYNEQFF. The CDR3 DNA is TGTGCCACCAGTGAAGGGGCAAGGTACAATGAGCAGTTCTTC.

The V call is TRBV7-9, the J call TRBJ2-3; 11 bases line up with TRBD2. Germline CDR1 and CDR2: SEHNR and FQNEAQ (reference sequence). V lost 5 bases, J lost 4 bases, and 11 bases stayed unmatched. This CDR3 region has 17 residues. CDR3 amino acids: CASSRGLAGGEADTQYF. Written as DNA, the CDR3 is TGTGCCAGCAGCCGGGGGTTAGCGGGAGGGGAAGCAGATACGCAGTATTTT.

CDR3 amino acids: CASSVVGTTLYNEQFF. The DNA of the CDR3 is TGTGCCAGCAGCGTAGTTGGGACTACACTCTACAATGAGCAGTTCTTC. The V call is TRBV9, the J call TRBJ2-1; TRBD2 aligns across 7 bases. V lost 0 bases to trimming and J lost 3 bases; unmatched junction nucleotides: 6. CDR3 length: 16 residues. Germline CDR1 reads SGDLS; CDR2 reads YYNGEE.

CDR3 sequence: CASSQSGGGTEAFF. In DNA form, the CDR3 reads TGTGCCAGCAGCCAGTCGGGGGGTGGAACTGAAGCTTTCTTT. The V call is TRBV7-8, the J call TRBJ1-1; maybe TRBD1 (5 bases). Per germline, CDR1 SGHVS and CDR2 FQNEAQ. V gave up 5 bases and J gave up 5 bases, with 15 bases separating them. The CDR3 covers 14 residues.

The chain's CDR3 is CASSLGPGAYNEQFF. CDR3 DNA: TGTGCCAGCAGTTTAGGGCCGGGAGCATACAATGAGCAGTTCTTC. The gene calls are TRBV27 and TRBJ2-1, with D perhaps matching TRBD2 (6 bases). This CDR3 comprises 15 residues. Trimming stripped 2 bases from V and 4 bases from J, with 12 bases between. Germline CDR1 MNHEY, CDR2 SMNVEV (reference sequence).

The chain recombines TRBV18 with TRBJ2-3; tentative D call: TRBD2 (5 bases). The CDR3 is 14 amino acids. V was trimmed by 3 bases and J by 6 bases, leaving 13 bases between them. The germline V gene has CDR1 KGHSH and CDR2 LQKENI. In DNA form, the CDR3 reads TGTGCCAGCTCACCCGGACTGACTCAGGATACGCAGTATTTT. This codes for CASSPGLTQDTQYF.

The chain uses TRBV29-1 and TRBJ1-1; possibly TRBD1 for D (5 bases). Trimming removed 1 base at V and 2 bases at J, with 17 bases between. Germline CDR1 and CDR2: SQVTM and ANQGSEA. This CDR3 spans 16 amino acids. In DNA, the CDR3 is TGCAGCGTTGAAGGCCTCCGGGACTTACCAAACACTGAAGCTTTCTTT. Protein sequence: CSVEGLRDLPNTEAFF. The complete variable domain, with remaining parts taken from reference TRBV29-1 and TRBJ1-1, reads SAVISQKPSRDICQRGTSLTIQCQVDSQVTMMFWYRQQPGQSLTLIATANQGSEATYESGFVIDKFPISRPNLTFSTLTVSNMSPEDSSIYLCSVEGLRDLPNTEAFFGQGTRLTVV.

V is TRBV4-2 and J is TRBJ1-4; no firm D call. This CDR3 is built from 15 residues. Germline V gives CDR1 LGHNA, CDR2 YNFKEQ. Trimming left V 0 bases short and J 5 bases short, with 10 bases between. CDR3 nucleotide sequence: TGTGCCAGCAGCCAAGATTTGGCGGGGAATGAAAAACTGTTTTTT. This gives the protein CASSQDLAGNEKLFF.

The chain uses TRBV7-6 and TRBJ1-1; D perhaps matches TRBD1 (5 bases). Trimming took off 3 bases at V and 3 bases at J, with 23 bases between the two ends. Looked up from germline, CDR1 is SGHVS and CDR2 is FNYEAQ. This CDR3 is built from 18 residues. The CDR3 DNA sequence: TGTGCCAGCAGCTTCTTACCTCCGCCGGGACTCTCCGACACTGAAGCTTTCTTT. It specifies CASSFLPPPGLSDTEAFF.

The chain couples TRBV20-1 to TRBJ2-3, with D perhaps matching TRBD1 (6 bases). CDR1 and CDR2 (germline): DFQATT, SNEGSKA (reference sequence). Trimming took 3 bases from V and 3 from J, leaving 16 bases between them. CDR3 length: 15 residues. CDR3 amino acids: CSASVARGRTDTQYF. CDR3 nucleotide sequence: TGCAGTGCTAGTGTGGCCAGGGGCCGTACAGATACGCAGTATTTT.

CDR3: CASRTGTSDYEQYF. The DNA for the CDR3 is TGTGCCAGCAGAACCGGGACTAGCGACTACGAGCAGTACTTC. The chain is built from TRBV28 and TRBJ2-7, with 10 positions matching TRBD2. Trimming took 6 bases from V and 3 from J; bases not matched to a gene: 5. The CDR3 has 14 amino acids. The germline V gene has CDR1 MDHEN and CDR2 SYDVKM.

The chain couples TRBV5-1 to TRBJ2-4; 8 bases map to TRBD1. CDR1 and CDR2 (germline): SGHRS, YFSETQ. V trimming: 4 bases; J trimming: 0 bases; junction bases outside the gene matches: 6. The CDR3 is made up of 16 amino acids. The CDR3 bases are TGCGCCAGCAGCGAGTTACAGGGGGTAGCCAAAAACATTCAGTACTTC. Its protein product is CASSELQGVAKNIQYF.

The DNA for the CDR3 is TGTGCCAGCTCCTCGGGGGGTGAAGCTTTCTTT. Translation: CASSSGGEAFF. The chain is built from TRBV11-3 and TRBJ1-1, with D possibly being TRBD1 (5 bases). The V gene's germline CDR1 is SGHNT and CDR2 YENEEA. The CDR3 runs to 11 residues. V gave up 8 bases and J gave up 7 bases, with 11 bases separating them.